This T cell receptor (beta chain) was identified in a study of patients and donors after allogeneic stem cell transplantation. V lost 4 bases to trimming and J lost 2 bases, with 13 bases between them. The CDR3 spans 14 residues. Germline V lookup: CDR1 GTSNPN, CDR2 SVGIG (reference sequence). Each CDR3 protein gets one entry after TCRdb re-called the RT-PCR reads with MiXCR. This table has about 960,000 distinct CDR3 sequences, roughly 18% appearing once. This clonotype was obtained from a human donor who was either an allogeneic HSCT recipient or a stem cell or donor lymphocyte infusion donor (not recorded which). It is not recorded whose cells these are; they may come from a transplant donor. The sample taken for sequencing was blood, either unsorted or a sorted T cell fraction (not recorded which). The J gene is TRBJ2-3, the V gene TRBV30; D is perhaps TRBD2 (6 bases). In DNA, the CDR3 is TGTGCCTGGAATCGAGCGGGTTCCACAGATACGCAGTATTTT. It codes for CAWNRAGSTDTQYF.